Here is one TCR beta chain with its context. One entry per CDR3 protein results from TCRdb running MiXCR on the 5' RACE reads. The repertoire has 350,000 to 400,000 distinct CDR3 sequences, approximately 22% of them found once; the top ten carry about an eighth. The source of the sample is a study of CD8 T cells in ankylosing spondylitis. CDR1 and CDR2 from the germline V gene are MNHEY and SMNVEV (reference sequence). CDR3 length equals 12 residues. The V gene lost 6 bases and the J gene lost 8 bases, with 10 bases spanning the gap. This sequence joins TRBV27 and TRBJ2-2, with D uncertain. This TCR was sampled from a male donor with ankylosing spondylitis or in good health (not recorded which). The sample taken for sequencing was blood, either unsorted or a sorted T cell fraction (not recorded which). CDR3 in amino acids: CASRQRGGELFF. In DNA, the CDR3 is TGTGCCAGCAGGCAGCGTGGTGGGGAGCTGTTTTTT.